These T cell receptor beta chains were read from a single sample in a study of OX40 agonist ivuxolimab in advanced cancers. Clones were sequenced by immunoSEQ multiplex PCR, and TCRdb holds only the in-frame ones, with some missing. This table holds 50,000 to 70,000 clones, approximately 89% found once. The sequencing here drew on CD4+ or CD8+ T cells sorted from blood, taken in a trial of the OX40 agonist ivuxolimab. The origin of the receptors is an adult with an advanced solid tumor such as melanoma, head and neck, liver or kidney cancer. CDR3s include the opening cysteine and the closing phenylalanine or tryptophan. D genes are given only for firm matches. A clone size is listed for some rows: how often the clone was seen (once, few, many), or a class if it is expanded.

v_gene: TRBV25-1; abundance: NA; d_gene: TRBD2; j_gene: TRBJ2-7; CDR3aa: CASRKTSGSQYEQYF; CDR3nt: TGTGCCAGCAGAAAGACTAGCGGGAGTCAATACGAGCAGTACTTC
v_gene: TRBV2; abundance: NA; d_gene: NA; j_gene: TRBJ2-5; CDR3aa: CASTTGRESQETQYF; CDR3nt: TGTGCCAGCACTACGGGACGGGAAAGCCAAGAGACCCAGTACTTC
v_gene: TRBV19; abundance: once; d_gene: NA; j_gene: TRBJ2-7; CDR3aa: CASSGRDLNEQYF; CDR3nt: TGTGCCAGTAGTGGCCGGGACCTCAACGAGCAGTACTTC
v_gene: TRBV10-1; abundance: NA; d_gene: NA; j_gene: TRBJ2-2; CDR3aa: CASSDPQASSNTGELFF; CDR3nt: TGCGCCAGCAGTGACCCTCAGGCCAGTTCGAACACCGGGGAGCTGTTTTTT
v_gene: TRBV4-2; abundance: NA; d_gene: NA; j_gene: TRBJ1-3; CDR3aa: CASSQDGQLSGNTIYF; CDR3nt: TGTGCCAGCAGCCAAGATGGGCAGCTCTCTGGAAACACCATATATTTT
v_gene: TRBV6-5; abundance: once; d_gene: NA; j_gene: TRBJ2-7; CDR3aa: CASRDYLRQYF; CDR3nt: TGTGCCAGCAGGGATTATTTAAGGCAGTACTTC
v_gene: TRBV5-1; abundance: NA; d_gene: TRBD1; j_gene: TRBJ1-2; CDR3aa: CASSSVQGTYGYTF; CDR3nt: TGCGCCAGCAGCTCAGTACAGGGGACCTATGGCTACACCTTC
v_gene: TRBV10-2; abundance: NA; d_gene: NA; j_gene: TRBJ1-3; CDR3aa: CASTLLSGNTIYF; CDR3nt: TGCGCCAGCACCCTCTTATCTGGAAACACCATATATTTT
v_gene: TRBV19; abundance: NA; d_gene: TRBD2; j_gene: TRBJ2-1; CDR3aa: CASSRPGLVNEQFF; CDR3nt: TGTGCCAGTAGTCGACCGGGACTAGTAAACGAGCAGTTCTTC
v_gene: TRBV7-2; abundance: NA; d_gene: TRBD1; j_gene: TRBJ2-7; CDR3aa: CASSTDRGRYEQYF; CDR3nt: TGTGCCAGCAGCACCGACAGGGGGCGGTACGAGCAGTACTTC
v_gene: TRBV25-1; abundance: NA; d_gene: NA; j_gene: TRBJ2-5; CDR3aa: CASSGWTNQETQYF; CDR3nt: TGTGCCAGCAGTGGCTGGACAAACCAAGAGACCCAGTACTTC
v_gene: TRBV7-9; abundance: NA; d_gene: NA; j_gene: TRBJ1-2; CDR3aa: CASSPTASGNYGYTF; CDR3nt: TGTGCCAGCAGCCCGACCGCTAGCGGGAACTATGGCTACACCTTC
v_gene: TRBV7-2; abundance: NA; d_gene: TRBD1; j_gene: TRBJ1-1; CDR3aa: CASSPGRGPGAFF; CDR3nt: TGTGCCAGCAGCCCAGGTAGGGGGCCCGGAGCTTTCTTT
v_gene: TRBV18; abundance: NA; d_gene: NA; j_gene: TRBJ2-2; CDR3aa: CASSPGETNTGELFF; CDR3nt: TGTGCCAGCTCACCCGGGGAAACGAACACCGGGGAGCTGTTTTTT
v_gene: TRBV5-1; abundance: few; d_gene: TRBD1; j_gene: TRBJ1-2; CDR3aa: CASRDTGGNLYGYTF; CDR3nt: TGCGCCAGCAGGGACACAGGGGGCAATCTCTATGGCTACACCTTC
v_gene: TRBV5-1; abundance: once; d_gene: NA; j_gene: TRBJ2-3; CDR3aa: CASSFYGSTDTQYF; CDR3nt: TGCGCCAGCAGCTTTTACGGGAGCACAGATACGCAGTATTTT
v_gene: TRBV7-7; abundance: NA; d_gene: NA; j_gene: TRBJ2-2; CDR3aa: CASSPLGTTGELFF; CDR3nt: TGTGCCAGCAGCCCCCTGGGAACCACCGGGGAGCTGTTTTTT
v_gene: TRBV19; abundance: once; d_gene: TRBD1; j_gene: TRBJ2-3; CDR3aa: CASRLDRSTDTQYF; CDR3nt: TGTGCCAGTAGACTGGACAGGAGCACAGATACGCAGTATTTT
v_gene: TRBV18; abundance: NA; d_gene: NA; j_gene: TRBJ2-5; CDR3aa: CASSRQTETQYF; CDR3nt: TGTGCCAGCTCACGACAGACCGAGACCCAGTACTTC
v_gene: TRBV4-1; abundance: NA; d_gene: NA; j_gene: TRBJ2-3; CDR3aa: CASSQEEESRGTDTQYF; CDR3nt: TGCGCCAGCAGCCAAGAAGAAGAGTCCAGGGGAACAGATACGCAGTATTTT
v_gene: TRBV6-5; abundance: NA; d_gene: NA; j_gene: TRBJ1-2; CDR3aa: CASSRGGGYTF; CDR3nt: TGTGCCAGCAGCCGGGGGGGTGGCTACACCTTC
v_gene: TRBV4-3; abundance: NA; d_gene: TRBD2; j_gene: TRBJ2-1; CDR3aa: CASSQDDGGLAGFYNEQFF; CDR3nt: TGCGCCAGCAGCCAAGATGACGGGGGACTAGCGGGTTTCTACAATGAGCAGTTCTTC
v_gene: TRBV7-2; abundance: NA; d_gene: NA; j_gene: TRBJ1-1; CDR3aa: CASSLDGRGSEAFF; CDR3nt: TGTGCCAGCAGCTTAGATGGCAGGGGCTCTGAAGCTTTCTTT
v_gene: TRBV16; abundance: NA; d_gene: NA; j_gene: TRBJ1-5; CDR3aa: CASRSTGNSQPQHF; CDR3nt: TGTGCCAGCAGATCAACAGGGAACTCCCAGCCCCAGCATTTT
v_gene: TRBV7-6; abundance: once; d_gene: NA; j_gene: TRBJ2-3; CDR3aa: CASSRGGRDTQYF; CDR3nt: TGTGCCAGCAGCCGAGGGGGGAGGGATACGCAGTATTTT
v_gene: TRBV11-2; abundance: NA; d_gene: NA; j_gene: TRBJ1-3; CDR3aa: CASSQGSGNTIYF; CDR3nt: TGTGCCAGCAGCCAGGGGTCTGGAAACACCATATATTTT
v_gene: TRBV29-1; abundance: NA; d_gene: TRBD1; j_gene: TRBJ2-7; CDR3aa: CSVEPGTGNSYEQYF; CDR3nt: TGCAGCGTTGAACCCGGGACAGGGAACTCCTACGAGCAGTACTTC
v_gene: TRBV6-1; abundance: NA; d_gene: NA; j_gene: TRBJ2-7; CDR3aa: CASSEHPGPYEQYF; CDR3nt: TGTGCCAGCAGTGAGCATCCTGGTCCCTACGAGCAGTACTTC
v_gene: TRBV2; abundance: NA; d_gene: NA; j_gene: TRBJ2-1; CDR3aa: CASSDQDKYNEQFF; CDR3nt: TGTGCCAGCAGTGATCAGGACAAATACAATGAGCAGTTCTTC
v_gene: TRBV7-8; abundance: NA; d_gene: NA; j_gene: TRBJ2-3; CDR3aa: CASSLAGLDTDTQYF; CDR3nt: TGTGCCAGCAGCTTAGCGGGGCTTGACACAGATACGCAGTATTTT
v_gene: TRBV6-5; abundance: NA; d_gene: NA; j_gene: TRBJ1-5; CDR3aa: CASSYSIQGNQPQHF; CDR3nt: TGTGCCAGCAGTTACTCGATACAGGGAAATCAGCCCCAGCATTTT
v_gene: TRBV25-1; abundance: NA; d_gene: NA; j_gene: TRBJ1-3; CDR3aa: CASSEAGAFSGNTIYF; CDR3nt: TGTGCCAGCAGTGAGGCGGGGGCGTTCTCTGGAAACACCATATATTTT
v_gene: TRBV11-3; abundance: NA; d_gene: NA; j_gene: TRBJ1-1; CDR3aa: CASSFTQDAEAFF; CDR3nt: TGTGCCAGCAGCTTTACCCAGGACGCTGAAGCTTTCTTT
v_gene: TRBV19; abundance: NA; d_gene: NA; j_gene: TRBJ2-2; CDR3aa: CARRVGTNTGELFF; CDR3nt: TGTGCCAGAAGGGTGGGGACGAACACCGGGGAGCTGTTTTTT
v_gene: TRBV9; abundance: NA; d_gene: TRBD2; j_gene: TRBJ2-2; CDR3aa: CASNRGELTGELFF; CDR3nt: TGTGCCAGCAACCGGGGGGAGTTGACCGGGGAGCTGTTTTTT
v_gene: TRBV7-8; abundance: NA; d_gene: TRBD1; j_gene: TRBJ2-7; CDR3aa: CASSLGGQGAREQYF; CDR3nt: TGTGCCAGCAGCTTAGGAGGACAGGGGGCGAGGGAGCAGTACTTC
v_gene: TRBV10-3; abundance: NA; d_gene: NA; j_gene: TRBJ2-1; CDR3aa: CATSKNNEQFF; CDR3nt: TGTGCCACGTCAAAGAACAATGAGCAGTTCTTC
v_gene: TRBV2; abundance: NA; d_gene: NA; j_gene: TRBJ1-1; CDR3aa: CASSGVTKNTEAFF; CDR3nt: TGTGCCAGCAGTGGGGTTACAAAGAACACTGAAGCTTTCTTT
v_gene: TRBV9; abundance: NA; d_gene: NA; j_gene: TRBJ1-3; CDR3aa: CASSVGSQSAGNTIYF; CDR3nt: TGTGCCAGCAGCGTAGGTTCACAGAGCGCTGGAAACACCATATATTTT
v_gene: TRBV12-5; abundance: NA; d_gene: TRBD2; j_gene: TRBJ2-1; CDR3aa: CASGLGYNRDTTWSGGNEQFF; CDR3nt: TGTGCTAGTGGTTTGGGGTACAACCGGGACACAACGTGGAGCGGGGGGAATGAGCAGTTCTTC
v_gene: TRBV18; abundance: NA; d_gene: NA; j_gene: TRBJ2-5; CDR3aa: CASSPPNRAEETQYF; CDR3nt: TGTGCCAGCTCACCACCGAACAGGGCAGAAGAGACCCAGTACTTC
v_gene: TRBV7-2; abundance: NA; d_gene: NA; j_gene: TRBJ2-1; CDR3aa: CASMPSWGLYNEQFF; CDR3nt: TGTGCCAGCATGCCAAGTTGGGGGCTCTACAATGAGCAGTTCTTC